Included here is one TCR beta chain sequence, with context. The sample belongs to a study of blood T cell repertoires in COVID-19. Profiled with immunoSEQ multiplex PCR; TCRdb holds only in-frame clones, not every one. This table has 150,000 to 170,000 clones, about 73% appearing once. Input material: peripheral blood. The TCR comes from a man aged 80 or over with acute or convalescent COVID-19.

In DNA, the CDR3 is TGCGCCAGCAGCTTGGGGCAGGCGATGAACACTGAAGCTTTCTTT. It codes for CASSLGQAMNTEAFF. The chain has TRBV5-1 and TRBJ1-1; unclear D gene. Per the germline V gene, CDR1 is SGHRS and CDR2 is YFSETQ. Trimming removed 0 bases from V and 0 bases from J, with 9 bases in between. The length of the CDR3 is 15 residues.